A single sample gave rise to the 27 T cell receptor beta chains below, sequenced in a study of T cells in Graves' hyperthyroidism and ophthalmopathy. It was RNA transcripts that yielded the amplified TCR beta CDR3 regions. First-round RT-PCR of the TCR CDR3 relied on the HTBI primer set. A single record per CDR3 protein comes from TCRdb applying MiXCR to the multiplex PCR reads. The data hold around 570,000 distinct CDR3 sequences, with approximately 20% observed a single time. What was sequenced was blood. These receptors were taken from a man between 35 and 55 years old with Graves' ophthalmopathy.

This clonotype was seen only a few times. V usage is TRBV3-1 and J usage is TRBJ1-6; D gene uncertain. The CDR3 is made up of 14 amino acids. Trimming removed 1 base from V and 7 bases from J, with 8 bases in between. In germline, CDR1 is LGHDT, CDR2 YNNKEL (reference sequence). The CDR3 region has the DNA TGTGCCAGCAGCCAAGGGGCGGGAAATTCACCCCTCCACTTT. Protein: CASSQGAGNSPLHF.

This clonotype occurred a few times. The germline gene is not matched at one end of the junction; a read error may be the cause. This chain uses TRBV5-1 with TRBJ1-1; 7 bases are shared with TRBD1. The V gene's germline CDR1 is SGHRS and CDR2 YFSETQ. This CDR3 comprises 11 residues. The CDR3 sequence is CASSLEGARVF. CDR3 nucleotide sequence: TGCGCCAGCAGCTTGGAGGGGGCGCGGGTCTTT.

This clonotype was counted a few times. The V gene is TRBV19, the J gene TRBJ1-5; D remains unclear. Germline CDR1 is LNHDA and CDR2 is SQIVND (reference sequence). The CDR3 runs 15 residues. V was cut by 1 base and J by 7 bases, with 14 bases left in between. The CDR3 here is CASSIGPQMIQPQHF. CDR3 coding DNA: TGTGCCAGTAGTATAGGCCCACAAATGATCCAGCCCCAGCATTTT.

This clonotype was picked up many times. The rearrangement links TRBV27 to TRBJ1-1; a weak D match, TRBD1 (6 bases). CDR1 is MNHEY, CDR2 SMNVEV, per germline (reference sequence). V was pared by 6 bases and J by 5 bases, with 22 bases between. The CDR3 covers 16 residues. The DNA for the CDR3 is TGTGCCAGCAGCCATATCCAGTGGGGGCAGAGGACTGAAGCTTTCTTT. Its protein is CASSHIQWGQRTEAFF.

V and J are TRBV18 and TRBJ1-6; D is ambiguous. CDR1 is KGHSH, CDR2 LQKENI, per germline. The CDR3 has 16 residues. V lost 4 bases to trimming and J lost 8 bases, with 18 bases between them. This chain's CDR3 is CASSLAWADKDSPLHF. CDR3 nucleotides: TGTGCCAGCTCACTAGCTTGGGCAGATAAGGATTCACCCCTCCACTTT.

This clonotype was found a few times. The genes are TRBV28 and TRBJ1-1, with D uncertain. Trimming stripped 5 bases from V and 3 bases from J, with 7 bases between. The CDR3 extends over 12 amino acids. Germline-derived CDR1 and CDR2 are MDHEN and SYDVKM. The CDR3 nucleotides are TGTGCCAGCAGTCTAGACTACACTGAAGCTTTCTTT. Translation gives CASSLDYTEAFF.

This clonotype was seen at least ten times. V is TRBV11-2 and J is TRBJ1-2; TRBD1 aligns across 8 bases. The CDR3 covers 13 residues. Per germline, CDR1 SGHAT and CDR2 FQNNGV. The ends lost 5 bases at V and 8 bases at J; junction bases unmatched: 7. CDR3 DNA sequence: TGTGCCAGCAGCCTCACAGGGGGACCGGGCTACACCTTC. Residues: CASSLTGGPGYTF. The whole variable domain, remainder taken from reference TRBV11-2 and TRBJ1-2, is EAGVAQSPRYKIIEKRQSVAFWCNPISGHATLYWYQQILGQGPKLLIQFQNNGVVDDSQLPKDRFSAERLKGVDSTLKIQPAKLEDSAVYLCASSLTGGPGYTFGSGTRLTVV.

In its sample, this clonotype was seen many times. V gene TRBV7-2 combines with J gene TRBJ1-5; D ambiguous. The V gene's germline CDR1 is SGHTA and CDR2 FQGNSA. This CDR3 contains 15 residues. The V and J ends lost 1 base and 1 base respectively, with 8 bases between them. CDR3 nucleotides: TGTGCCAGCAGCTTAGAGGGAAGAAGCAATCAGCCCCAGCATTTT. Translated: CASSLEGRSNQPQHF.

The table lists this clonotype with many counts. The CDR3 DNA follows: TGTGCTAGCTTAATTCGCTACGAGCAGTACTTC. It codes for CASLIRYEQYF. The V gene is TRBV7-7, the J gene TRBJ2-7; D is uncertain. CDR1 is SSHAT, CDR2 FNYEAQ, per germline (reference sequence). The CDR3 length is 11 residues.

This clonotype was seen only once. This sequence joins TRBV5-1 and TRBJ2-1; TRBD2 is a possible D gene (7 bases). Germline V CDR1 and CDR2: SGHRS, YFSETQ. Trimming took 10 bases from V and 2 from J, leaving 16 bases between them. The CDR3 loop spans 14 amino acids. The DNA for the CDR3 is TGCGCCTCCAACACCGGGGGGCCCTACAATGAGCAGTTCTTC. This codes for CASNTGGPYNEQFF.

CDR3 sequence (DNA): TGTGCCAGCAGCGCCGACCAAACCTCCTACGAGCAGTACTTC. Residues: CASSADQTSYEQYF. The chain is built from TRBV7-9 and TRBJ2-7, with unresolved D. CDR3 size: 14 residues. The germline V and J ends were trimmed by 5 bases and 0 bases, with 11 bases remaining between them. The germline V gene has CDR1 SEHNR and CDR2 FQNEAQ (reference sequence). Full variable domain (rest looked up from reference TRBV7-9 and TRBJ2-7): DTGVSQNPRHKITKRGQNVTFRCDPISEHNRLYWYRQTLGQGPEFLTYFQNEAQLEKSRLLSDRFSAERPKGSFSTLEIQRTEQGDSAMYLCASSADQTSYEQYFGPGTRLTVT.

This clonotype has a count of ten or more. The chain employs TRBV12-3 or TRBV12-4 and TRBJ1-1, with no clear D. The CDR3 extends over 13 amino acids. Trimming removed 3 bases at V and 1 base at J, with 6 bases between. The CDR3 bases are TGTGCCAGCAGTTTTCGACAGAACACTGAAGCTTTCTTT. Translating gives CASSFRQNTEAFF.

The genes are TRBV19 and TRBJ2-7; 8 nucleotides align to TRBD2. The CDR3 totals 15 residues. With V trimmed by 2 bases and J by 3 bases, 6 bases remained unmatched. Germline V gives CDR1 LNHDA, CDR2 SQIVND (reference sequence). As DNA, the CDR3 is TGTGCCAGTAGTATACGAGCGGGAGAAAGCTACGAGCAGTACTTC. It translates to CASSIRAGESYEQYF. The whole variable domain, remainder taken from reference TRBV19 and TRBJ2-7, is DGGITQSPKYLFRKEGQNVTLSCEQNLNHDAMYWYRQDPGQGLRLIYYSQIVNDFQKGDIAEGYSVSREKKESFPLTVTSAQKNPTAFYLCASSIRAGESYEQYFGPGTRLTVT.

This clonotype was seen repeatedly, ten times or more. The chain joins TRBV2 to TRBJ2-2, with a tentative D call TRBD1 (6 bases). The CDR3 runs 14 residues. Per the germline V gene, CDR1 is SNHLY and CDR2 is FYNNEI. Trimming cost V 5 bases and J 6 bases, with 13 bases left between them. For the CDR3, the DNA is TGTGCCAGCAGTTTACTCTGGGGGCCCGGGGAGCTGTTTTTT. Amino acids: CASSLLWGPGELFF.

The rearrangement uses TRBV12-3 or TRBV12-4 and TRBJ1-1; unclear D gene. Trimming pared 6 bases from V and 0 bases from J, leaving 11 bases between. This CDR3 is 14 amino acids long. CDR3 residues: CASSRGWMNTEAFF. CDR3 bases: TGTGCCAGCAGCCGCGGGTGGATGAACACTGAAGCTTTCTTT.

The chain uses TRBV6-1 and TRBJ2-7, with a weak D call TRBD1 (6 bases). The CDR3 covers 15 residues. Germline V gives CDR1 MNHNS, CDR2 SASEGT. V lost 2 bases, J lost 5 bases, and 16 bases lay in between. CDR3 coding DNA: TGTGCCAGCAGTGAATTTACAGGGTGGGTGAACGAGCAGTACTTC. Protein sequence: CASSEFTGWVNEQYF.

This clonotype was recorded many times. The chain employs TRBV6-1 and TRBJ2-7, with TRBD2 as a possible D gene (5 bases). CDR3 length: 14 residues. Trimming left V 6 bases short and J 3 bases short, with 15 bases between. Germline CDR1 reads MNHNS; CDR2 reads SASEGT. The CDR3 protein is CASRKKAEIYEQYF. The DNA of the CDR3 is TGTGCCAGCAGAAAAAAAGCGGAGATCTACGAGCAGTACTTC.

The J gene is TRBJ2-2, the V gene TRBV5-4; D assignment may be TRBD1 or TRBD2 (7 bases each). CDR3 length: 16 amino acids. The V end lost 6 bases, the J end lost 4 bases, and 19 bases lay between the germline ends. Germline V gives CDR1 SGHNT, CDR2 YYREEE (reference sequence). CDR3 residues: CASNSWAGGVTGELFF. The CDR3 coding sequence is TGTGCCAGCAACTCATGGGCAGGGGGGGTCACCGGGGAGCTGTTTTTT.

This clonotype was seen more than once but under ten times. The chain recombines TRBV27 with TRBJ2-5; D unclear. Trimming removed 3 bases from V and 4 bases from J, with 18 bases in between. This CDR3 is 16 amino acids long. Germline V CDR1 and CDR2: MNHEY, SMNVEV (reference sequence). The CDR3 DNA sequence: TGTGCCAGCAGTTTTATGAGGTCCCTGGCCCCAGAGACCCAGTACTTC. Translating gives CASSFMRSLAPETQYF.

Many counts were recorded for this clonotype. The chain employs TRBV4-1 and TRBJ2-1; 13 bases are a match to TRBD2. The CDR3 loop spans 18 amino acids. V was clipped by 0 bases and J by 2 bases; unmatched bases: 4. Germline V gene lookup returns CDR1 MGHRA and CDR2 YSYEKL. The CDR3, as DNA: TGCGCCAGCAGCCAAGATCGGACTAGCGGGAGAGCCTACAATGAGCAGTTCTTC. It specifies CASSQDRTSGRAYNEQFF.

This clonotype was observed a few times. The V call is TRBV12-3 or TRBV12-4, the J call TRBJ2-6; 7 nucleotides agree with TRBD1. CDR3 length: 15 residues. V lost 6 bases to trimming and J lost 2 bases; unmatched junction nucleotides: 4. The DNA for the CDR3 is TGTGCCAGCAGACCTGACAGGGCTGGGGCCAACGTCCTGACTTTC. Its protein is CASRPDRAGANVLTF.

This chain links TRBV9 with TRBJ1-5; D unclear. Germline values: CDR1 SGDLS, CDR2 YYNGEE. CDR3 length: 15 amino acids. V was shortened by 0 bases and J by 4 bases, with 11 bases between the two germline ends. CDR3 protein: CASSVDTAKNQPQHF. CDR3 sequence (DNA): TGTGCCAGCAGCGTAGACACAGCCAAGAATCAGCCCCAGCATTTT.

This clonotype was detected a few times. J is TRBJ1-2 and V is TRBV29-1, with TRBD1 as a possible D gene (6 bases). Germline CDR1 is SQVTM and CDR2 is ANQGSEA. Trimming shortened V by 0 bases and J by 5 bases, and 7 bases separated the two germline ends. The CDR3 spans 12 residues. CDR3 nucleotides: TGCAGCGTTGAAGACAGGGGTTATGGCTACACCTTC. Protein sequence: CSVEDRGYGYTF.

There are a few counts of this clonotype. The CDR3 nucleotides read TGCAGTGCTATAGACGACAATGAGCAGTTCTTC. Its translation: CSAIDDNEQFF. The chain uses TRBV20-1 and TRBJ2-1; D ambiguous. The CDR3 extends over 11 amino acids. Trimming left V 4 bases short and J 5 bases short, with 6 bases between. The germline V gene encodes CDR1 DFQATT and CDR2 SNEGSKA (reference sequence).

The rearrangement uses TRBV6-1 and TRBJ2-2; 7 nucleotides align to TRBD1. CDR1 MNHNS and CDR2 SASEGT come from the germline V gene. The CDR3 is made up of 15 amino acids. Unmatched junction bases numbered 10, after V lost 11 bases and J lost 1 base. The CDR3 loop is CAGTDSRWNTGELFF. CDR3 coding DNA: TGTGCCGGGACAGACTCACGATGGAACACCGGGGAGCTGTTTTTT.

The chain combines TRBV5-1 with TRBJ1-5, with 7 bases identical to TRBD1. CDR1 is SGHRS, CDR2 YFSETQ, per germline. With 2 bases clipped from V and 6 bases from J, the junction kept 8 bases outside the gene matches. This CDR3 region has 15 residues. The CDR3 coding sequence is TGCGCCAGCAGCTTAGTTACAGGGGCCGGTCAGCCCCAGCATTTT. Translated: CASSLVTGAGQPQHF.

Comment on this clonotype: A read error may explain this, as a much larger clone is one base away. The V and J genes are TRBV5-1 and TRBJ1-1; no definite D call. CDR3 size: 16 residues. CDR1 SGHRS and CDR2 YFSETQ come from the germline V gene. V was cut by 0 bases and J by 0 bases, with 12 bases left in between. The DNA of the CDR3 is TGCGCCAGCAGCTTGGGGGCCGGGATCGTGAACACTGAAGCTTTCTTT. It encodes CASSLGAGIVNTEAFF.